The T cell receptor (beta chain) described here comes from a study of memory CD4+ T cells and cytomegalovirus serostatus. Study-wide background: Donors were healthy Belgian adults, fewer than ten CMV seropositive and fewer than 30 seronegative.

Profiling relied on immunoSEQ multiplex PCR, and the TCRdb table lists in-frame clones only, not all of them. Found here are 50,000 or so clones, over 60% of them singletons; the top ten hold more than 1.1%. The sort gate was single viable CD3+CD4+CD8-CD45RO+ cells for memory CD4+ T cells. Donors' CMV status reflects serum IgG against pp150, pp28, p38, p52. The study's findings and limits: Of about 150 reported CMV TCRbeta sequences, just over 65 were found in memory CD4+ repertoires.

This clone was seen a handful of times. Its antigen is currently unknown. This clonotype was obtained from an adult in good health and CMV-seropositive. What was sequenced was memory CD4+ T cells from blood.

The CDR3 nucleotides are TGTGCCATCAGCGGGGCGGGGACTAGCGGGATTGACGAGCAGTACTTC. Its protein product is CAISGAGTSGIDEQYF. The chain has TRBV10-3 and TRBJ2-7; TRBD2 matches at 13 bases. The ends lost 6 bases at V and 5 bases at J; junction bases unmatched: 10. Germline values: CDR1 ENHRY, CDR2 SYGVKD. CDR3 length: 16 amino acids.